The clone carrying this T cell receptor (beta chain) was detected only a few times. Its antigen is unidentified. Trimming removed 3 bases at V and 4 bases at J, with 6 bases between. The CDR3 contains 12 residues. Germline V gives CDR1 ENHRY, CDR2 SYGVKD. Per sorted-subset replicate PCR, input was approximately 0.2 ug DNA, representing tens of thousands of T cell genomes. Sequencing used immunoSEQ multiplex PCR; TCRdb keeps in-frame clones, though not all of them. The data show approximately 640,000 clones, 90% seen once. These data belong to a study of shared clonotypes between healthy human individuals. Across the whole study: CD4 naive and CD4 memory each took three plates per donor, while CD8 naive took two and CD8 memory one. Study results and limitations: Roughly 5% of naive CD4 clonotypes were shared across a handful of donors.

The receptor comes from a man younger than 30 in good health. Some clones in this sample may be carry-over from other donors' samples. The chain carries TRBV10-3 and TRBJ1-2; D call uncertain. Material: memory CD8+ T cells from PBMCs. This sample's subset: CD45RO+ cells pooled with CCR7-negative TemRA cells. CDR3 sequence reads: CAISDLGYGYTF. CDR3 coding DNA: TGTGCCATCAGTGACCTTGGCTATGGCTACACCTTC.